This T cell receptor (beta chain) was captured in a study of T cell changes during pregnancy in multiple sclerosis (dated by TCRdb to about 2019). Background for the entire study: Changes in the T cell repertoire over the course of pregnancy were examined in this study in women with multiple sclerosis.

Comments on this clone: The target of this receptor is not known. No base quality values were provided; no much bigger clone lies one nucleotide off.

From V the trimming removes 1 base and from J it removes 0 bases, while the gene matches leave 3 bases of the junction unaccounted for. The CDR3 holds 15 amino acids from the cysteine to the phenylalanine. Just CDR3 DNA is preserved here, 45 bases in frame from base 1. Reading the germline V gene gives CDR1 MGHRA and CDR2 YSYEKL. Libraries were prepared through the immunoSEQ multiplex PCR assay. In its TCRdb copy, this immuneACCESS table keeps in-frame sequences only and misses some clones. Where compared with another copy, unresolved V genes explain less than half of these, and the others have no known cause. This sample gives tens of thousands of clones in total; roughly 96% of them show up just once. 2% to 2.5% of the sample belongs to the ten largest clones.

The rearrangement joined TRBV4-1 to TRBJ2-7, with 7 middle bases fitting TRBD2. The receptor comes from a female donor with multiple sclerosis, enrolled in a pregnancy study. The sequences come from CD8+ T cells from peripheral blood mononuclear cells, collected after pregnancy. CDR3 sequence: CASSQAGGASYEQYF. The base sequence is TGCGCCAGCAGCCAAGCGGGAGGCGCCTCCTACGAGCAGTACTTC.